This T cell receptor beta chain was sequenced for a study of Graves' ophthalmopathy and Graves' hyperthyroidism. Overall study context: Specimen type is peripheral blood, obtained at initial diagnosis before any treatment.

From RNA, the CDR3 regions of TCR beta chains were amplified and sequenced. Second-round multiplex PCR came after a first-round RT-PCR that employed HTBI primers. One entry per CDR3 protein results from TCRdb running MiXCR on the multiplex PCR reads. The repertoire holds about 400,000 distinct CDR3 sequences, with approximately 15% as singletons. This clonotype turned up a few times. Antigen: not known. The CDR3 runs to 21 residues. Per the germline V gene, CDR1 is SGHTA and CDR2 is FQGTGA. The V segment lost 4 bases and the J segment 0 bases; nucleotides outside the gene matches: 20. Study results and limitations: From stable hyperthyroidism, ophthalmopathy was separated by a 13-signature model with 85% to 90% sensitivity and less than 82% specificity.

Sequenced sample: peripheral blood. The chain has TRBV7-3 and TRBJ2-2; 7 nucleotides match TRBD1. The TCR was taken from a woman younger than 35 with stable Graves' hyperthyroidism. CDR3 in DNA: TGTGCCAGCAGCTCCATAAGAAGGGACAGAAACTTAGATACGAACACCGGGGAGCTGTTTTTT. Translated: CASSSIRRDRNLDTNTGELFF. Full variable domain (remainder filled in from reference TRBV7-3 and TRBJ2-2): GAGVSQTPSNKVTEKGKYVELRCDPISGHTALYWYRQSLGQGPEFLIYFQGTGAADDSGLPNDRFFAVRPEGSVSTLKIQRTERGDSAVYLCASSSIRRDRNLDTNTGELFFGEGSRLTVL.